The source of this TCR beta chain is a study of blood T cell repertoires in COVID-19. Study-wide context: Material from acute and convalescent COVID-19 was sourced from the United States, Italy and Spain. T cells, B-cell-depleted T cells, or PBMCs supplied cDNA or gDNA.

There are 23 residues in the CDR3. This clone was seen only once. All enrollees were about 18 to 100 years old and from about 25 US areas. The assay was immunoSEQ multiplex PCR, and TCRdb's table has in-frame clones only and misses some. The sample shows hundreds of thousands of clones, about 86% of them seen only once. The receptor comes from a man under 40 with acute COVID-19. Sequenced: PBMCs or T cells enriched from blood (not recorded which). The chain links TRBV21-1 to TRBJ2-1; TRBD1 is taken as the D call from the table, unchecked against the DNA. TRBV21-1 is annotated as a pseudogene. The CDR3 DNA reads as TGTGCCAGCAGCAAAGCGGGACAGGGGCCTCGCGGACTAACCCGGGGGACCTACAATGAGCAGTTCTTC. This codes for CASSKAGQGPRGLTRGTYNEQFF.